The table lists the clone carrying this TCR beta chain with a few counts. Its antigen is still unknown. The Oncomine TCR Beta short-read assay sequenced DNA from cultured CD4+ T cells. Genomic DNA was extracted from cultured CD4+ T cells. TCRdb passed the PCR reads through MiXCR, listing each CDR3 protein once. This sample has 9,500 or so distinct CDR3 sequences; about 28% occur once, and the top ten carry roughly 25%. Specified treatment: approximately nine-day PBMC culture with coronavirus spike peptide pools or control peptides (ViraFEST assay). Harvesting of the unexposed donor's CD4+ T cells predated the COVID-19 pandemic (2011-2018). ViraFEST used peptide pools to expand antigen-specific T cells and subsequently sequenced their TCRs. On day 3 and again on day 7, fresh IL-2 medium was used to replace half the medium. These data belong to a study of vaccination and CD4 T cells after COVID-19. Across the study: Either the Pfizer-BioNTech BNT162b2 or Moderna mRNA-1273 vaccine was given as two doses. Study-level points and caveats: No early post-infection timepoints were studied, and convalescent patients studied were relatively few.

CDR1 and CDR2 (germline): SNHLY, FYNNEI. V shed 6 bases and J shed 1 base, with 8 bases lying between them. The CDR3 is made up of 13 amino acids. This TCR was recovered from a human donor in good health. Sequencing was carried out using CD4+ T cells from blood, cultured in vitro. The V and J genes are TRBV2 and TRBJ2-3, with unresolved D. The CDR3 reads CASSDPRTDTQYF. In DNA, the CDR3 is TGTGCCAGCAGCGATCCGCGCACAGATACGCAGTATTTT.